These T cell receptor beta chains were read from a single sample in a study of blood T cell repertoires in COVID-19. Here immunoSEQ multiplex PCR was the method, and the copy in TCRdb shows in-frame clones only, minus some. The sample holds about 32,000 clones, over 90% seen once. The sequenced sample was peripheral blood. The receptors were sampled from a male donor with active COVID-19. CDR3s include the opening cysteine and the closing phenylalanine or tryptophan. Each record gives: clone size, J gene, D gene, V gene, CDR3 protein, CDR3 DNA. A D gene is named only where the DNA matches it firmly. Some rows mark clone size as missing; the rest say once, few, many or name a class of expanded clone.

clone_size: -; j_call: TRBJ1-1; d_call: TRBD1; v_call: TRBV7-2; cdr3_aa: CASSARQGAGTEAFF; cdr3_nt: TGTGCCAGCAGCGCCCGACAGGGAGCGGGCACTGAAGCTTTCTTT
clone_size: -; j_call: TRBJ1-1; d_call: -; v_call: TRBV18; cdr3_aa: CASSPGRERTEAFF; cdr3_nt: TGTGCCAGCTCACCGGGGAGGGAGAGGACTGAAGCTTTCTTT
clone_size: -; j_call: TRBJ1-4; d_call: -; v_call: TRBV15; cdr3_aa: CATSRVIEEKLFF; cdr3_nt: TGTGCCACCAGCAGAGTAATTGAGGAAAAACTGTTTTTT
clone_size: -; j_call: TRBJ2-2; d_call: -; v_call: TRBV4-2; cdr3_aa: CASSQAGSNTGELFF; cdr3_nt: TGTGCCAGCAGCCAAGCAGGGTCAAACACCGGGGAGCTGTTTTTT
clone_size: -; j_call: TRBJ1-2; d_call: TRBD1; v_call: TRBV30; cdr3_aa: CAWRRTGGGFYGYTF; cdr3_nt: TGTGCCTGGAGAAGGACAGGGGGCGGCTTTTATGGCTACACCTTC
clone_size: once; j_call: TRBJ2-7; d_call: TRBD1; v_call: TRBV2; cdr3_aa: CASSLTGTNSYEQYF; cdr3_nt: TGTGCCAGCAGTTTGACAGGGACGAACTCCTACGAGCAGTACTTC
clone_size: -; j_call: TRBJ2-3; d_call: TRBD1; v_call: TRBV7-8; cdr3_aa: CASSFSTGGPTDTQYF; cdr3_nt: TGTGCCAGCAGCTTCTCAACAGGGGGACCCACAGATACGCAGTATTTT
clone_size: -; j_call: TRBJ2-1; d_call: -; v_call: TRBV7-9; cdr3_aa: CASSEDIYNEQFF; cdr3_nt: TGTGCCAGCAGCGAAGACATCTACAATGAGCAGTTCTTC
clone_size: -; j_call: TRBJ2-7; d_call: -; v_call: TRBV15; cdr3_aa: CATRPTGFSYEQYF; cdr3_nt: TGTGCCACCAGACCTACAGGGTTCTCCTACGAGCAGTACTTC
clone_size: -; j_call: TRBJ1-2; d_call: -; v_call: TRBV6-5; cdr3_aa: CASRTAGPAGGYTF; cdr3_nt: TGTGCCAGCAGGACTGCCGGACCCGCGGGTGGCTACACCTTC
clone_size: -; j_call: TRBJ2-1; d_call: -; v_call: TRBV10-3; cdr3_aa: CAIGEVSYNEQFF; cdr3_nt: TGTGCCATCGGGGAGGTCTCCTACAATGAGCAGTTCTTC
clone_size: -; j_call: TRBJ2-7; d_call: -; v_call: TRBV5-5; cdr3_aa: CASSLHGESYEQYF; cdr3_nt: TGTGCCAGCAGCTTGCACGGGGAATCCTACGAGCAGTACTTC
clone_size: -; j_call: TRBJ2-4; d_call: -; v_call: TRBV25-1; cdr3_aa: CASSETIGAKNIQYF; cdr3_nt: TGTGCCAGCAGTGAAACGATCGGAGCTAAAAACATTCAGTACTTC
clone_size: -; j_call: TRBJ1-1; d_call: TRBD1; v_call: TRBV30; cdr3_aa: CAWSRQGGTEAFF; cdr3_nt: TGTGCCTGGAGTCGACAGGGGGGGACTGAAGCTTTCTTT
clone_size: -; j_call: TRBJ2-2; d_call: -; v_call: TRBV27; cdr3_aa: CASRDWSGNTGELFF; cdr3_nt: TGTGCCAGCAGGGACTGGTCCGGGAACACCGGGGAGCTGTTTTTT
clone_size: -; j_call: TRBJ2-3; d_call: -; v_call: TRBV6-5; cdr3_aa: CASNQDRLGTDTQYF; cdr3_nt: TGTGCCAGCAACCAAGACCGACTTGGCACAGATACGCAGTATTTT
clone_size: -; j_call: TRBJ1-5; d_call: -; v_call: TRBV3-1/TRBV3-2; cdr3_aa: CASSPTLGANQPQHF; cdr3_nt: TGTGCCAGCAGCCCGACATTGGGAGCGAATCAGCCCCAGCATTTT
clone_size: -; j_call: TRBJ2-1; d_call: TRBD1; v_call: TRBV5-1; cdr3_aa: CASSSWAGTGHNEQFF; cdr3_nt: TGCGCCAGCAGCTCCTGGGCCGGGACAGGTCACAATGAGCAGTTCTTC
clone_size: -; j_call: TRBJ2-7; d_call: TRBD1; v_call: TRBV6-2/TRBV6-3; cdr3_aa: CASRPDRGHEQYF; cdr3_nt: TGTGCCAGCAGGCCTGACAGGGGGCACGAGCAGTACTTC
clone_size: -; j_call: TRBJ1-1; d_call: -; v_call: TRBV21-1; cdr3_aa: CASSGRGGESTEAFF; cdr3_nt: TGTGCCAGCAGCGGGAGAGGGGGTGAAAGCACTGAAGCTTTCTTT
clone_size: -; j_call: TRBJ2-7; d_call: -; v_call: TRBV2; cdr3_aa: CASSATGTSIEQYF; cdr3_nt: TGTGCCAGCAGTGCTACCGGGACATCTATCGAGCAGTACTTC
clone_size: -; j_call: TRBJ2-2; d_call: -; v_call: TRBV6-2/TRBV6-3; cdr3_aa: CASSYSARGLTGELFF; cdr3_nt: TGTGCCAGCAGTTACTCGGCCAGGGGTCTGACCGGGGAGCTGTTTTTT
clone_size: -; j_call: TRBJ1-2; d_call: TRBD1; v_call: TRBV12-3/TRBV12-4; cdr3_aa: CASRGQSGGYTF; cdr3_nt: TGTGCCAGCAGGGGACAGTCAGGAGGCTACACCTTC
clone_size: -; j_call: TRBJ1-3; d_call: -; v_call: TRBV7-9; cdr3_aa: CASSLGGTPGNTIYF; cdr3_nt: TGTGCCAGCAGCTTAGGGGGGACACCTGGAAACACCATATATTTT
clone_size: once; j_call: TRBJ1-2; d_call: -; v_call: TRBV9; cdr3_aa: CASSPEATGGYGYTF; cdr3_nt: TGTGCCAGCAGCCCTGAGGCTACCGGGGGGTATGGCTACACCTTC
clone_size: -; j_call: TRBJ2-3; d_call: TRBD1; v_call: TRBV9; cdr3_aa: CASSPDWDRNLGAQYF; cdr3_nt: TGTGCCAGCAGCCCGGATTGGGACAGGAATTTGGGTGCGCAGTATTTT
clone_size: -; j_call: TRBJ2-2; d_call: TRBD1; v_call: TRBV19; cdr3_aa: CASSGTGATGELFF; cdr3_nt: TGTGCCAGTTCCGGGACAGGGGCGACCGGGGAGCTGTTTTTT
clone_size: -; j_call: TRBJ2-2; d_call: -; v_call: TRBV9; cdr3_aa: CASSPDITNTGELFF; cdr3_nt: TGTGCCAGCAGCCCCGACATCACGAACACCGGGGAGCTGTTTTTT
clone_size: -; j_call: TRBJ1-5; d_call: TRBD1; v_call: TRBV9; cdr3_aa: CASSKGTGSGNQPQHF; cdr3_nt: TGTGCCAGCAGCAAGGGGACAGGGTCGGGCAATCAGCCCCAGCATTTT
clone_size: -; j_call: TRBJ2-2; d_call: -; v_call: TRBV27; cdr3_aa: CASRQGSSTGELFF; cdr3_nt: TGTGCCAGCAGACAGGGCTCGAGCACCGGGGAGCTGTTTTTT
clone_size: few; j_call: TRBJ2-7; d_call: -; v_call: TRBV3-1/TRBV3-2; cdr3_aa: CASSQARSTHRGYEQYF; cdr3_nt: TGTGCCAGCAGCCAAGCTCGTAGTACACATAGGGGCTACGAGCAGTACTTC
clone_size: -; j_call: TRBJ2-3; d_call: TRBD1; v_call: TRBV6-4; cdr3_aa: CASSPFGQARDTQYF; cdr3_nt: TGTGCCAGCAGTCCCTTTGGACAGGCTCGAGATACGCAGTATTTT
clone_size: -; j_call: TRBJ2-3; d_call: TRBD2; v_call: TRBV27; cdr3_aa: CASSTGLAATDTQYF; cdr3_nt: TGTGCCAGCAGTACAGGACTAGCGGCGACAGATACGCAGTATTTT
clone_size: -; j_call: TRBJ1-1; d_call: -; v_call: TRBV7-2; cdr3_aa: CASSSGQNTEAFF; cdr3_nt: TGTGCCAGCAGCTCCGGACAGAACACTGAAGCTTTCTTT
clone_size: -; j_call: TRBJ2-5; d_call: -; v_call: TRBV5-8; cdr3_aa: CASSLIDSQETQYF; cdr3_nt: TGTGCCAGCAGCTTAATTGACTCGCAAGAGACCCAGTACTTC
clone_size: -; j_call: TRBJ2-5; d_call: -; v_call: TRBV7-6; cdr3_aa: CASSLVGRALTETQYF; cdr3_nt: TGTGCCAGCAGCTTAGTGGGCAGGGCCTTGACGGAGACCCAGTACTTC
clone_size: -; j_call: TRBJ1-4; d_call: -; v_call: TRBV4-2; cdr3_aa: CASSQDSLAGVGEKLFF; cdr3_nt: TGTGCCAGCAGCCAAGATAGTCTGGCAGGGGTGGGAGAAAAACTGTTTTTT
clone_size: -; j_call: TRBJ1-6; d_call: -; v_call: TRBV6-6; cdr3_aa: CASSQDSFGSPLHF; cdr3_nt: TGTGCCAGCAGCCAGGACAGTTTTGGTTCACCCCTCCACTTT
clone_size: -; j_call: TRBJ1-4; d_call: -; v_call: TRBV18; cdr3_aa: CASSRQGNEKLFF; cdr3_nt: TGTGCCAGCTCACGCCAGGGGAATGAAAAACTGTTTTTT
clone_size: -; j_call: TRBJ1-1; d_call: -; v_call: TRBV7-2; cdr3_aa: CASSYTGFDTEAFF; cdr3_nt: TGTGCCAGCAGTTACACAGGGTTTGACACTGAAGCTTTCTTT
clone_size: -; j_call: TRBJ1-2; d_call: TRBD1; v_call: TRBV19; cdr3_aa: CASSSRGQGDYGYTF; cdr3_nt: TGTGCCAGTAGTTCCCGGGGACAGGGCGACTATGGCTACACCTTC
clone_size: -; j_call: TRBJ1-1; d_call: -; v_call: TRBV7-2; cdr3_aa: CASSMGGGATEAFF; cdr3_nt: TGTGCCAGCAGCATGGGCGGGGGGGCCACTGAAGCTTTCTTT